This passage covers 22 T cell receptor beta chains from one sample sequenced in a study of shared clonotypes between healthy human individuals. This table comes from immunoSEQ multiplex PCR, and its TCRdb copy is limited to in-frame clones, with some not included. The table has millions of clones, around 94% seen once. The sequenced sample consisted of naive CD4+ T cells sorted from blood. Subset reported: CD45RA+ positively selected. The receptors originated from a man aged 18 to 30 in good health.

J is TRBJ1-2 and V is TRBV4-1, with D unclear. CDR1 and CDR2 from the germline V gene are MGHRA and YSYEKL. This CDR3 comprises 13 residues. The germline V and J ends were trimmed by 0 bases and 4 bases, with 6 bases remaining between them. The CDR3 DNA reads TGCGCCAGCAGCCAAGATATGGGCTATGGCTACACCTTC. It yields the protein CASSQDMGYGYTF.

The rearrangement joins TRBV4-3 to TRBJ2-1; 11 positions match TRBD2. Germline loops: CDR1 LGHNA, CDR2 YSLEER. The V segment lost 4 bases and the J segment 8 bases; nucleotides outside the gene matches: 13. The CDR3 covers 17 residues. The CDR3 sequence: CASSRDTGTSGYDEQFF. CDR3 coding DNA: TGCGCCAGCAGCCGGGATACCGGGACTAGCGGATACGATGAGCAGTTCTTC.

A few counts support this clone. The germline gene is not matched at one end of the junction; a read error may be the cause. V and J are TRBV2 and TRBJ1-2; 8 bases fit TRBD1. The CDR3 spans 9 residues. Looked up from germline, CDR1 is SNHLY and CDR2 is FYNNEI. CDR3 amino acids: CAIGQGPPF. The CDR3 DNA follows: TGTGCCATCGGACAGGGCCCTCCCTTC.

This rearrangement joins TRBV7-3 to TRBJ1-5, with D unclear. This CDR3 is built from 16 residues. With 5 bases removed from V and 0 bases from J, the gap between germline ends came to 14 bases. Germline CDR1 SGHTA, CDR2 FQGTGA. The CDR3: CASSPPLEGSNQPQHF. For the CDR3, the DNA is TGTGCCAGCAGCCCCCCCCTTGAGGGTAGCAATCAGCCCCAGCATTTT.

V and J are TRBV30 and TRBJ2-6; D not certain. V was shortened by 5 bases and J by 5 bases, with 13 bases between the two germline ends. The V gene's germline CDR1 is GTSNPN and CDR2 SVGIG (reference sequence). The CDR3 has 14 residues. CDR3 coding DNA: TGTGCCTGGGGCCGGACCCAGCGGGCCAACGTCCTGACTTTC. This translates into CAWGRTQRANVLTF. The full variable domain, its missing parts supplied by reference TRBV30 and TRBJ2-6, is SQTIHQWPATLVQPVGSPLSLECTVEGTSNPNLYWYRQAAGRGLQLLFYSVGIGQISSEVPQNLSASRPQDRQFILSSKKLLLSDSGFYLCAWGRTQRANVLTFGAGSRLTVL.

The J gene is TRBJ1-1, the V gene TRBV5-5; no firm D call. The length of the CDR3 is 14 residues. Trimming removed 3 bases from V and 7 bases from J, with 16 bases in between. The germline gives CDR1 SGHKS, CDR2 YYEKEE (reference sequence). In DNA, the CDR3 is TGTGCCAGCAGCTCTTCCCCGGTAGACGGTGAAGCTTTCTTT. Translation gives CASSSSPVDGEAFF.

This clone was seen once. Germline and junction disagree at one end, which may indicate a read error. The chain joins TRBV30 to TRBJ2-1; D perhaps matches TRBD1 (6 bases). Germline V gene lookup returns CDR1 GTSNPN and CDR2 SVGIG (reference sequence). CDR3 length: 14 residues. The CDR3 DNA is TGTGCCTGGAGTGTACAATACAGGGATAATGAGCAGCTCTTC. Encoded protein: CAWSVQYRDNEQLF.

The chain is built from TRBV25-1 and TRBJ2-5; D perhaps matches TRBD1 (6 bases). This CDR3 comprises 14 residues. V was pared by 4 bases and J by 7 bases, with 16 bases between. Germline V CDR1 and CDR2: MGHDK, SYGVNS. The CDR3 region is CASSVDSVFGTQYF. CDR3 coding DNA: TGTGCCAGCAGTGTGGACAGTGTTTTTGGGACCCAGTACTTC.

As regards this clone: The sample carries other DNA sequences with the same CDR3. The CDR3 reads CASSLAGSQPQHF. The CDR3 DNA is TGCGCCAGCAGCTTGGCAGGGTCCCAGCCCCAGCATTTT. V is TRBV5-1 and J is TRBJ1-5, with D tentatively TRBD1 (5 bases). Trimming shortened V by 0 bases and J by 7 bases, and 8 bases separated the two germline ends. This CDR3 contains 13 residues. Per the germline V gene, CDR1 is SGHRS and CDR2 is YFSETQ. The variable domain in full, completed from reference TRBV5-1 and TRBJ1-5, reads KAGVTQTPRYLIKTRGQQVTLSCSPISGHRSVSWYQQTPGQGLQFLFEYFSETQRNKGNFPGRFSGRQFSNSRSEMNVSTLELGDSALYLCASSLAGSQPQHFGDGTRLSIL.

The rearrangement uses TRBV7-2 and TRBJ2-1, with D perhaps matching TRBD2 (6 bases). Trimming removed 5 bases from V and 5 bases from J, with 16 bases in between. This CDR3 region has 15 residues. CDR1 is SGHTA and CDR2 is FQGNSA in the germline V gene. The CDR3, as DNA: TGTGCCAGCAGCCGCGACGGACGGACTAACAATGAGCAGTTCTTC. It specifies CASSRDGRTNNEQFF.

The CDR3 spells CASSRDSRVATGELFF. The CDR3 DNA is TGTGCCAGCAGCCGGGACTCTCGGGTCGCCACCGGGGAGCTGTTTTTT. The rearrangement links TRBV13 to TRBJ2-2, with TRBD2 as a possible D gene (6 bases). V was shortened by 5 bases and J by 4 bases, with 17 bases between the two germline ends. The CDR3 is 16 amino acids. Per germline, CDR1 PRHDT and CDR2 FYEKMQ (reference sequence). The whole variable domain, remainder taken from reference TRBV13 and TRBJ2-2, is AAGVIQSPRHLIKEKRETATLKCYPIPRHDTVYWYQQGPGQDPQFLISFYEKMQSDKGSIPDRFSAQQFSDYHSELNMSSLELGDSALYFCASSRDSRVATGELFFGEGSRLTVL.

This clone was counted only a few times. The chain recombines TRBV2 with TRBJ2-7; D unclear. Trimming shortened V by 5 bases and J by 0 bases, and 8 bases separated the two germline ends. In germline, CDR1 is SNHLY, CDR2 FYNNEI. This CDR3 spans 13 amino acids. The CDR3 region has the DNA TGTGCCAGCAGTTGGCCGAGCTCCTACGAGCAGTACTTC. Its translation: CASSWPSSYEQYF.

The gene calls are TRBV6-1 and TRBJ1-2; D perhaps matches TRBD1 (5 bases). Trimming stripped 7 bases from V and 6 bases from J, with 18 bases between. CDR3 size: 14 residues. Germline V lookup: CDR1 MNHNS, CDR2 SASEGT. CDR3 protein: CASITEMGPHGYTF. The DNA for the CDR3 is TGTGCCAGCATCACCGAGATGGGGCCCCATGGCTACACCTTC.

The rearrangement uses TRBV2 and TRBJ2-1; D unclear. There are 14 residues in the CDR3. The V and J ends lost 0 bases and 7 bases respectively, with 10 bases between them. Germline V gene sequence: CDR1 SNHLY, CDR2 FYNNEI. As DNA, the CDR3 is TGTGCCAGCAGTGAAGCTGAACTGGCGAATGAGCAGTTCTTC. Amino acids: CASSEAELANEQFF.

V and J are TRBV19 and TRBJ2-4, with D hard to call. Trimming took off 3 bases at V and 7 bases at J, with 7 bases between the two ends. This CDR3 is 12 amino acids long. Germline V gene data show CDR1 as LNHDA and CDR2 as SQIVND (reference sequence). The CDR3 bases are TGTGCCAGTAGTATTGTAGATAACATTCAGTACTTC. As protein: CASSIVDNIQYF.

V and J are TRBV6-4 and TRBJ2-3; 11 bases align to TRBD2. Per the germline V gene, CDR1 is MRHNA and CDR2 is SNTAGT. The CDR3 is 15 residues long. V lost 6 bases to trimming and J lost 5 bases; unmatched junction nucleotides: 7. CDR3 region: CASSATSGAGDTQYF. CDR3 in DNA: TGTGCCAGCAGCGCGACTAGCGGGGCGGGAGATACGCAGTATTTT.

The genes are TRBV2 and TRBJ1-6, with D possibly TRBD1 on 6 matching bases. Between the trimmed V and J ends, which lost 2 bases and 5 bases, there was a span of 10 bases. This CDR3 is built from 15 residues. Per germline, CDR1 SNHLY and CDR2 FYNNEI. The CDR3: CASSERTVNNSPLHF. The DNA of the CDR3 is TGTGCCAGCAGTGAAAGGACAGTGAATAATTCACCCCTCCACTTT. The entire variable domain, with the rest obtained from reference TRBV2 and TRBJ1-6, is as follows: EPEVTQTPSHQVTQMGQEVILRCVPISNHLYFYWYRQILGQKVEFLVSFYNNEISEKSEIFDDQFSVERPDGSNFTLKIRSTKLEDSAMYFCASSERTVNNSPLHFGNGTRLTVT.

The CDR3 nucleotides read TGTGCCAGCAGTCTTAGCGGGAGTTTATTAAATGAGCAGTTCTTC. This codes for CASSLSGSLLNEQFF. This sequence joins TRBV7-2 and TRBJ2-1; 9 nucleotides match TRBD2. Germline loops: CDR1 SGHTA, CDR2 FQGNSA. J was trimmed by 7 bases and V by 6 bases; bases with no gene match: 10. The length of the CDR3 is 15 residues.

The chain couples TRBV18 to TRBJ2-1; 10 bases map to TRBD2. With 0 bases clipped from V and 1 base from J, the junction kept 9 bases outside the gene matches. Germline CDR1 KGHSH, CDR2 LQKENI. The CDR3 has 19 amino acids. CDR3 DNA: TGTGCCAGCTCACCACCGAGGGCTAGCGGGGGTTCTTCCTACAATGAGCAGTTCTTC. Protein sequence: CASSPPRASGGSSYNEQFF.

J is TRBJ1-6 and V is TRBV28; D call uncertain. The CDR3 has 16 amino acids. V was trimmed by 7 bases and J by 2 bases, leaving 15 bases between them. Germline V gene sequence: CDR1 MDHEN, CDR2 SYDVKM. The CDR3 spells CASTTGVIAYNSPLHF. DNA for the CDR3: TGTGCCAGCACCACCGGGGTTATCGCCTATAATTCACCCCTCCACTTT. Full variable domain (rest looked up from reference TRBV28 and TRBJ1-6): DVKVTQSSRYLVKRTGEKVFLECVQDMDHENMFWYRQDPGLGLRLIYFSYDVKMKEKGDIPEGYSVSREKKERFSLILESASTNQTSMYLCASTTGVIAYNSPLHFGNGTRLTVT.

The gene calls are TRBV28 and TRBJ1-5; a possible D gene is TRBD1 (5 bases). Germline-derived CDR1 and CDR2 are MDHEN and SYDVKM. V lost 2 bases and J 5 bases, leaving 10 bases between the germline ends. The CDR3 has 14 residues. CDR3 nucleotides: TGTGCCAGCAGTTTAATCCAGGGTCATCAGCCCCAGCATTTT. This translates into CASSLIQGHQPQHF.

The chain employs TRBV6-6 and TRBJ1-2; 11 bases line up with TRBD1. After removal of 4 bases from V and 4 bases from J, the junction contained 2 bases not matched to a gene. The CDR3 has 14 amino acids. CDR1 is MNHNY and CDR2 is SVGAGI in the germline V gene (reference sequence). The CDR3 region is CASSSGTGGYGYTF. CDR3 nucleotides: TGTGCCAGCAGTTCTGGGACAGGGGGCTATGGCTACACCTTC.